This T cell receptor (beta chain) was captured by sequencing in a study of breast tumors, draining lymph nodes, adjacent tissues. Study-level points and caveats: Compared with basal-like, luminal-like tumors shared significantly more repertoire with nontumor tissue. Tumors had less TCR diversity than lymph nodes, more than nontumor tissue. That most tumor T cells come from lymph nodes remained unproven. Most tumor T cells seemingly derive from lymph node, then expand in tumor.

TCRdb re-analysed the multiplex PCR reads in MiXCR, keeping a single row per CDR3 protein. The table includes roughly 80,000 distinct CDR3 sequences, about 20% detected once. Trimming removed 7 bases from V and 0 bases from J, with 10 bases in between. Germline CDR1 is MDHEN and CDR2 is SYDVKM. The CDR3 is 14 residues long. With respect to this clonotype: The antigen is not known.

Samples came from axillary lymph nodes draining the breast cancer. The chain joins TRBV28 to TRBJ1-5, with D unresolved. This clonotype originated in a female donor with breast cancer. Some clones in this sample may be carry-over from other donors' samples. The sequencing sample was made of axillary lymph node tissue. The CDR3 coding sequence is TGTGCCAGCATCGGGCCATATAGCAATCAGCCCCAGCATTTT. Its translation is CASIGPYSNQPQHF.